This T cell receptor (beta chain) stems from a study of radiotherapy plus CTLA-4 blockade in lung cancer. Study-wide findings and caveats: In blood, after radiotherapy plus ipilimumab, tumor-derived TCR clones expanded. How blood T cell clones changed early, along with interferon-beta, reportedly forecast response best.

Sequencing was performed with immunoSEQ multiplex PCR; in TCRdb, only in-frame clones are kept and a portion is missing. The repertoire holds more than 95,000 clones, with 60% to 75% as singletons. V was shortened by 5 bases and J by 4 bases, with 14 bases between the two germline ends. Germline CDR1 and CDR2: SNHLY and FYNNEI. The CDR3 runs 14 residues. A remark on this clone: Its target is not known.

The sample consisted of peripheral blood, taken from a patient treated with radiotherapy plus ipilimumab. The genes are TRBV2 and TRBJ1-1; D may be TRBD1 (5 bases). This clonotype originated in a human donor with non-small cell lung cancer who had a partial response to radiotherapy plus ipilimumab. Some clones in this sample may be carry-over from other donors' samples. The CDR3 protein is CASSRRPGSTEAFF. The CDR3 DNA reads as TGTGCCAGCAGTCGGCGTCCAGGGTCCACTGAAGCTTTCTTT.